A selection of T cell receptor beta chains follows, all from one sample in a study of CD8 T cells in Susac syndrome. A single record per CDR3 protein comes from TCRdb applying MiXCR to the immunoSEQ multiplex PCR reads. The repertoire holds roughly 130,000 distinct CDR3 sequences, with 96% as singletons. The sample taken for sequencing was CD4+ T cells from PBMCs. The receptors were sampled from a human donor with Susac syndrome. CDR3s leave out the opening cysteine and the closing phenylalanine or tryptophan.

v_gene	j_gene	CDR3aa
TRBV29-1	TRBJ2-6	SAEGAPAGDGANVLT
TRBV29-1	TRBJ2-1	SVPAGYNEQF
TRBV4-1	TRBJ2-7	ASSPGGSYEQY
TRBV5-1	TRBJ1-2	ASSTGDEIYGYT
TRBV30	TRBJ1-2	AWSVSEGGYT
TRBV29-1	TRBJ2-7	SAGLAGRLSVEQY
TRBV27	TRBJ2-1	ASSTSGRMDNEQF
TRBV20-1	TRBJ1-1	SASELGGTTEAF
TRBV11-2	TRBJ2-3	ASSLEPGREDTQY
TRBV2	TRBJ1-5	ASSREGGNQPQH
TRBV2	TRBJ1-1	ATSSPDTEAF
TRBV15	TRBJ1-5	ATSRTESNQPQH
TRBV30	TRBJ2-3	AWSASDTQY
TRBV12-3/TRBV12-4	TRBJ2-7	ASSFEGPGWFQQY
TRBV29-1	TRBJ2-3	SVGTDSTDTQY
TRBV7-2	TRBJ2-5	ASSIQRRETQY
TRBV12-3/TRBV12-4	TRBJ2-7	ASSFRESGEQY
TRBV7-7	TRBJ2-7	ASSQEAFSYEQY
TRBV3-1	TRBJ2-7	ASSQEVWGGKPYEQY
TRBV24-1	TRBJ2-2	ATSDWGLEGTGELF
TRBV7-9	TRBJ2-5	ASSLATDSWTQY
TRBV12-3/TRBV12-4	TRBJ2-1	ASTRTGFDEQF
TRBV6-2/TRBV6-3	TRBJ2-1	ASSQLLSSYNEQF
TRBV2	TRBJ1-4	ASSELGGAEKLF
TRBV18	TRBJ1-5	ASSAGGNQPQH
TRBV29-1	TRBJ2-1	SVEPGLADSYNEQF
TRBV6-6	TRBJ2-1	ASQGARAEGGEQF
TRBV7-9	TRBJ2-6	ASSPPWVLSGANVLT
TRBV6-1	TRBJ1-2	ASSGRTAKTNYGYT
TRBV19	TRBJ2-1	ASSLRDRMNEQF
TRBV20-1	TRBJ2-2	SARGDTGELF
TRBV12-3/TRBV12-4	TRBJ2-5	ASSLRQGYQETQY
TRBV20-1	TRBJ2-1	SASLLAGYNEQF
TRBV28	TRBJ1-1	ASRYNTEAF
TRBV20-1	TRBJ1-5	SAREPSRGYQPQH
TRBV27	TRBJ2-3	ASNQGLAHTDTQY
TRBV12-3/TRBV12-4	TRBJ1-2	ASSLQSYGYT
TRBV5-6	TRBJ1-2	ASSYEEGADYYGYT
TRBV27	TRBJ2-7	ASRGTGVSGLYEQY
TRBV20-1	TRBJ2-5	SAREGLGETQY
TRBV30	TRBJ2-1	AWSPGTPYNEQF
TRBV7-2	TRBJ2-3	ASSLAGLGTDTQY
TRBV20-1	TRBJ2-3	SADAQGRDTDTQY
TRBV5-4	TRBJ2-1	ASSPWTSGSSYNEQF
TRBV20-1	TRBJ1-1	SALPWSNTEAF
TRBV3-1	TRBJ1-2	ASSPRPLQGYT
TRBV6-5	TRBJ1-1	ASSDRARGTEAF
TRBV6-2/TRBV6-3	TRBJ1-1	ASSRQGWTEAF
TRBV29-1	TRBJ2-5	SVDPGRAQETQY
TRBV5-1	TRBJ2-7	ASSLETSGSGAYEQY
TRBV5-6	TRBJ2-7	ASSLGRADEQY
TRBV5-1	TRBJ1-1	ASSWASNTEAF
TRBV3-1	TRBJ1-5	ASSLGPGGNQPQH